These 22 T cell receptor beta chains share one sample of origin, sequenced in a study of T cells in Graves' hyperthyroidism and ophthalmopathy. RNA transcripts were the template for amplifying TCR beta CDR3 regions. The HTBI primer set drove a first-round RT-PCR of the TCR CDR3. In TCRdb, the multiplex PCR reads were re-called with MiXCR into one record per CDR3 protein. Of 600,000 to 900,000 distinct CDR3 sequences listed, 16% are singletons. Input material: blood. The receptors were sampled from a man aged 18 to 30 with Graves' hyperthyroidism.

This clonotype came up many times. V gene TRBV11-1 combines with J gene TRBJ2-7, with TRBD1 as a possible D gene (6 bases). In germline, CDR1 is SGHAT, CDR2 FQDESV (reference sequence). Deletions cut 5 bases from V and 4 bases from J, with 15 bases between. This CDR3 has 14 residues. This chain's CDR3 is CASSPGTLRYEQYF. CDR3 DNA sequence: TGTGCCAGCAGCCCCGGGACACTTCGTTACGAGCAGTACTTC. Drawing the rest from reference TRBV11-1 and TRBJ2-7, the complete variable domain is EAEVAQSPRYKITEKSQAVAFWCDPISGHATLYWYRQILGQGPELLVQFQDESVVDDSQLPKDRFSAERLKGVDSTLKIQPAELGDSAMYLCASSPGTLRYEQYFGPGTRLTVT.

There are many counts of this clonotype. This chain links TRBV12-3 or TRBV12-4 with TRBJ2-2; D is unclear. This CDR3 spans 15 amino acids. Trimming left V 7 bases short and J 1 base short, with 13 bases between. This chain's CDR3 is CASNPFGRNTGELFF. CDR3 in DNA: TGTGCCAGCAACCCCTTTGGACGGAACACCGGGGAGCTGTTTTTT.

The gene calls are TRBV13 and TRBJ1-6; the D is unclear. The V gene lost 0 bases and the J gene lost 6 bases, with 9 bases spanning the gap. This CDR3 comprises 15 residues. The germline CDR1 and CDR2 sequences are PRHDT and FYEKMQ (reference sequence). The CDR3 is CASSLGAGVNSPLHF. CDR3 DNA sequence: TGTGCCAGCAGCTTAGGTGCAGGAGTTAATTCACCCCTCCACTTT. The full variable domain, rest sourced from reference TRBV13 and TRBJ1-6, is AAGVIQSPRHLIKEKRETATLKCYPIPRHDTVYWYQQGPGQDPQFLISFYEKMQSDKGSIPDRFSAQQFSDYHSELNMSSLELGDSALYFCASSLGAGVNSPLHFGNGTRLTVT.

This clonotype was seen repeatedly, ten times or more. CDR3 in amino acids: CASSLLSPATSSEQYF. In nucleotides, the CDR3 is TGTGCCAGCAGTTTATTGTCCCCCGCGACCTCAAGCGAGCAGTACTTC. The chain couples TRBV27 to TRBJ2-7; D is unclear. Trimming removed 1 base at V and 6 bases at J, with 19 bases between. Germline values: CDR1 MNHEY, CDR2 SMNVEV (reference sequence). The CDR3 totals 16 residues.

J is TRBJ2-2 and V is TRBV28; D is possibly TRBD1 (6 bases). Germline CDR1 reads MDHEN; CDR2 reads SYDVKM. Trimming left V 6 bases short and J 6 bases short, with 8 bases between. The CDR3 is made up of 12 amino acids. The CDR3: CASSRTAGELFF. The CDR3, as DNA: TGTGCCAGCAGCAGGACAGCCGGGGAGCTGTTTTTT.

The chain uses TRBV29-1 and TRBJ1-2; D possibly corresponds to TRBD1 (5 bases). V was trimmed by 3 bases and J by 3 bases, leaving 8 bases between them. The CDR3 runs 12 residues. Germline lookup yields CDR1 SQVTM and CDR2 ANQGSEA. The CDR3 DNA is TGCAGCGTTGATCAGGGTGACTATGGCTACACCTTC. Translation: CSVDQGDYGYTF.

The gene calls are TRBV6-1 and TRBJ2-7; no reliable D call. The V and J ends lost 10 bases and 1 base respectively, with 14 bases between them. CDR3 length equals 13 residues. Germline CDR1 and CDR2: MNHNS and SASEGT. In DNA, the CDR3 is TGTGCCACCGAGACGGATCCGTCCTACGAGCAGTACTTC. It codes for CATETDPSYEQYF.

This clonotype has ten or more counts. This rearrangement joins TRBV20-1 to TRBJ2-7; D perhaps matches TRBD1 (6 bases). V was shortened by 6 bases and J by 2 bases, with 11 bases between the two germline ends. This CDR3 is built from 12 residues. Germline-derived CDR1 and CDR2 are DFQATT and SNEGSKA (reference sequence). DNA of the CDR3: TGCAGTGCCCACAGGGACCCCTACGAGCAGTACTTC. It codes for CSAHRDPYEQYF.

The table lists this clonotype with many counts. V is TRBV7-9 and J is TRBJ2-3; D not certain. Germline V lookup: CDR1 SEHNR, CDR2 FQNEAQ (reference sequence). The CDR3 is 16 residues long. Trimming stripped 1 base from V and 1 base from J, with 12 bases between. The DNA of the CDR3 is TGTGCCAGCAGCTTAGTCGCCAAAACGGGCACAGATACGCAGTATTTT. Protein product: CASSLVAKTGTDTQYF. Looking up the rest from reference TRBV7-9 and TRBJ2-3 gives the full variable domain: DTGVSQNPRHKITKRGQNVTFRCDPISEHNRLYWYRQTLGQGPEFLTYFQNEAQLEKSRLLSDRFSAERPKGSFSTLEIQRTEQGDSAMYLCASSLVAKTGTDTQYFGPGTRLTVL.

This clonotype was found a few times. No conserved phenylalanine or tryptophan ends this CDR3, so it is likely a read error. The V gene is TRBV12-3 or TRBV12-4, the J gene TRBJ2-7; D may be TRBD1 or TRBD2 (5 bases each). This CDR3 spans 14 amino acids. The V gene lost 3 bases and the J gene lost 4 bases, with 13 bases spanning the gap. Here the CDR3 reads CASSLGELWYEQYL. The CDR3 DNA sequence: TGTGCCAGCAGTTTGGGGGAGTTATGGTACGAGCAGTACCTC.

This clonotype was found many times. The chain uses TRBV20-1 and TRBJ2-7, with TRBD2 identical over 7 bases. The CDR3 runs to 15 residues. J lost 0 bases, V lost 4 bases, and 9 bases had no gene match. Germline CDR1 DFQATT, CDR2 SNEGSKA (reference sequence). The CDR3 DNA sequence: TGCAGTGCTACGACGCGGGAGTGGGACTCCTACGAGCAGTACTTC. Its protein product is CSATTREWDSYEQYF.

The chain recombines TRBV29-1 with TRBJ2-1; TRBD2 is a possible D gene (8 bases). This CDR3 is built from 16 residues. Per the germline V gene, CDR1 is SQVTM and CDR2 is ANQGSEA. Trimming left V 0 bases short and J 7 bases short, with 19 bases between. CDR3 in amino acids: CSVEEGTAGVGNEQFF. The CDR3 DNA reads as TGCAGCGTTGAAGAAGGGACAGCGGGAGTGGGGAATGAGCAGTTCTTC.

The sample holds many counts of this clonotype. The chain carries TRBV15 and TRBJ2-7; no clear D gene. The ends were cut back, 1 base at V and 4 bases at J, with 5 bases in the middle. Germline lookup yields CDR1 LNHNV and CDR2 YYDKDF (reference sequence). The CDR3 covers 12 residues. The DNA of the CDR3 is TGTGCCACCAGCAGAGGGGATTACGAGCAGTACTTC. Residues: CATSRGDYEQYF. Full variable domain (missing parts from reference TRBV15 and TRBJ2-7): DAMVIQNPRYQVTQFGKPVTLSCSQTLNHNVMYWYQQKSSQAPKLLFHYYDKDFNNEADTPDNFQSRRPNTSFCFLDIRSPGLGDTAMYLCATSRGDYEQYFGPGTRLTVT.

This clonotype showed up many times. The chain couples TRBV7-2 to TRBJ2-2, with D hard to call. Per germline, CDR1 SGHTA and CDR2 FQGNSA. The CDR3 spans 13 residues. The V end was cut by 4 bases, the J end by 3 bases, with 6 bases between. CDR3 DNA sequence: TGTGCCAGCAGCTCCCCCCACACCGGGGAGCTGTTTTTT. This gives the protein CASSSPHTGELFF.

As to this clonotype: A read error may be the cause here, since a much bigger clone is one base away. This chain joins TRBV12-3 or TRBV12-4 and TRBJ2-1, with 10 bases matching TRBD2. The CDR3 is 14 amino acids. The CDR3 DNA is TGTGCCAGCAGTCTCGGACTAGCGGCCAATGGGCAGTTCTTC. Its protein product is CASSLGLAANGQFF.

This clonotype occurred a few times. The gene calls are TRBV6-1 and TRBJ1-1; D uncertain. Germline-derived CDR1 and CDR2 are MNHNS and SASEGT. With 1 base removed from V and 6 bases from J, the gap between germline ends came to 9 bases. This CDR3 spans 13 amino acids. The CDR3 nucleotides are TGTGCCAGCAGTGAAGTGTCGGAAGCTGAAGCTTTCTTT. It yields the protein CASSEVSEAEAFF.

The rearrangement joins TRBV5-1 to TRBJ2-7; the D gene is possibly TRBD2 (6 bases). The germline gives CDR1 SGHRS, CDR2 YFSETQ. Between the trimmed V and J ends, which lost 1 base and 5 bases, there was a span of 10 bases. CDR3 length: 13 residues. Here the CDR3 DNA reads TGCGCCAGCAGCTTGCCGGGAGTCCACGAGCAGTACTTC. This encodes CASSLPGVHEQYF.

This clonotype has a handful of counts. V and J are TRBV19 and TRBJ1-5; weak D call: TRBD1 (6 bases). This CDR3 spans 15 amino acids. The V and J ends lost 7 bases and 6 bases respectively, with 19 bases between them. The V gene's germline CDR1 is LNHDA and CDR2 SQIVND (reference sequence). DNA of the CDR3: TGTGCCAGTATCCCAAGGGGGGATATGGGTCAGCCCCAGCATTTT. This gives the protein CASIPRGDMGQPQHF.

The chain couples TRBV9 to TRBJ2-1; 9 positions match TRBD2. The CDR3 totals 16 residues. The junction had 12 bases not matched to a gene; V was cut back by 4 bases and J by 7 bases. Germline values: CDR1 SGDLS, CDR2 YYNGEE. DNA of the CDR3: TGTGCCAGCAGCCGACCTTTAGCGGGAGTTTTGAATGAGCAGTTCTTC. Translating it yields CASSRPLAGVLNEQFF.

This clonotype was detected many times. The chain uses TRBV3-1 and TRBJ1-2; D not resolved. Between the trimmed V and J ends, which lost 0 bases and 3 bases, there was a span of 11 bases. CDR1 and CDR2 (germline): LGHDT, YNNKEL (reference sequence). The CDR3 is made up of 15 amino acids. The CDR3 here is CASSQDEGADYGYTF. In DNA, the CDR3 is TGTGCCAGCAGCCAAGATGAGGGTGCGGACTATGGCTACACCTTC. The variable domain in full, completed from reference TRBV3-1 and TRBJ1-2, reads DTAVSQTPKYLVTQMGNDKSIKCEQNLGHDTMYWYKQDSKKFLKIMFSYNNKELIINETVPNRFSPKSPDKAHLNLHINSLELGDSAVYFCASSQDEGADYGYTFGSGTRLTVV.

This clonotype occurred a few times. The chain uses TRBV4-3 and TRBJ2-2; D call uncertain. The CDR3 contains 15 residues. Trimming cost V 8 bases and J 0 bases, with 13 bases left between them. Germline V gene sequence: CDR1 LGHNA, CDR2 YSLEER. The CDR3 sequence: CASSVQYSNTGELFF. In nucleotides, the CDR3 is TGCGCCAGCTCGGTACAGTATTCGAACACCGGGGAGCTGTTTTTT.

This clonotype was observed a single time. The chain has TRBV9 and TRBJ2-2, with no clear D. The length of the CDR3 is 13 residues. Germline V gene lookup returns CDR1 SGDLS and CDR2 YYNGEE. Trimming cost V 1 base and J 1 base, with 2 bases left between them. The CDR3 DNA follows: TGTGCCAGCAGCGTAAAGAACACCGGGGAGCTGTTTTTT. Residues: CASSVKNTGELFF.